The 26 T cell receptor beta chains below come from one sample, sequenced in a study of blood T cell repertoires in COVID-19. The data were produced by immunoSEQ multiplex PCR, yet TCRdb's version contains in-frame clones alone and is incomplete. The sample carries roughly 150,000 clones, about 80% recorded once. Sample: peripheral blood. These receptors were taken from an elderly woman with acute or convalescent COVID-19.

This rearrangement joins TRBV6-6 to TRBJ2-7, with D perhaps TRBD2 (9 bases). In germline, CDR1 is MNHNY, CDR2 SVGAGI (reference sequence). The germline V and J ends were trimmed by 5 bases and 5 bases, with 28 bases remaining between them. The CDR3 runs 18 residues. Written as DNA, the CDR3 is TGTGCCAGCAGTCCAATCAGGGGGCTGTTAGCGGGGGCCCACGAGCAGTACTTC. Translation: CASSPIRGLLAGAHEQYF.

Concerning this clone itself: One end of the junction fails to match germline, which may point to a read error. The chain links TRBV2 to TRBJ2-7; D might be TRBD1 (6 bases). There are 14 residues in the CDR3. Germline-derived CDR1 and CDR2 are SNHLY and FYNNEI. As DNA, the CDR3 is TGTGCCAGCAGCGAAGCAGGGGCCGACTACGAGCAGTACTTC. This encodes CASSEAGADYEQYF.

V usage is TRBV5-1 and J usage is TRBJ2-5; 10 nucleotides match TRBD2. The germline CDR1 and CDR2 sequences are SGHRS and YFSETQ. The CDR3 is 14 amino acids. V was clipped by 1 base and J by 3 bases; unmatched bases: 0. CDR3 DNA: TGCGCCAGCAGCTTGACTAGCGGGAAAGAGACCCAGTACTTC. Translating it yields CASSLTSGKETQYF.

This clone was seen once. The chain links TRBV28 to TRBJ2-3, with unresolved D. CDR1 and CDR2 from the germline V gene are MDHEN and SYDVKM. V dropped 3 bases and J dropped 5 bases, with 6 bases sitting between them. The CDR3 consists of 12 residues. CDR3 coding DNA: TGTGCCAGCAGTTTTTTGCGAGATACGCAGTATTTT. The encoded protein is CASSFLRDTQYF. The complete variable domain, with remaining parts taken from reference TRBV28 and TRBJ2-3, reads DVKVTQSSRYLVKRTGEKVFLECVQDMDHENMFWYRQDPGLGLRLIYFSYDVKMKEKGDIPEGYSVSREKKERFSLILESASTNQTSMYLCASSFLRDTQYFGPGTRLTVL.

The J gene is TRBJ2-7, the V gene TRBV19, with 11 bases aligning to TRBD2. The V and J ends lost 3 bases and 6 bases, in that order; junction bases with no gene match: 10. Germline V gene lookup returns CDR1 LNHDA and CDR2 SQIVND (reference sequence). This CDR3 has 16 amino acids. Here the CDR3 DNA reads TGTGCCAGTAGTATTAGGTCTAGCGGGAGGATTGGCGAGCAGTACTTC. This codes for CASSIRSSGRIGEQYF. Full variable domain (rest looked up from reference TRBV19 and TRBJ2-7): DGGITQSPKYLFRKEGQNVTLSCEQNLNHDAMYWYRQDPGQGLRLIYYSQIVNDFQKGDIAEGYSVSREKKESFPLTVTSAQKNPTAFYLCASSIRSSGRIGEQYFGPGTRLTVT.

The rearrangement joins TRBV7-2 to TRBJ2-7, with no clear D. Per germline, CDR1 SGHTA and CDR2 FQGNSA. The length of the CDR3 is 15 residues. Trimming took off 0 bases at V and 0 bases at J, with 9 bases between the two ends. The CDR3 nucleotides are TGTGCCAGCAGCTTAGCGATTACCAGCTCCTACGAGCAGTACTTC. This translates into CASSLAITSSYEQYF.

V is TRBV19 and J is TRBJ1-5, with TRBD1 as a possible D gene (6 bases). V was trimmed by 2 bases and J by 4 bases, leaving 12 bases between them. Germline V lookup: CDR1 LNHDA, CDR2 SQIVND (reference sequence). This CDR3 is built from 15 residues. The CDR3 DNA follows: TGTGCCAGTAGTATAAGTAGGGGGACAAATCAGCCCCAGCATTTT. Encoded protein: CASSISRGTNQPQHF.

The chain combines TRBV29-1 with TRBJ1-1, with 8 nucleotides matching TRBD1. The germline V gene has CDR1 SQVTM and CDR2 ANQGSEA. The CDR3 extends over 13 amino acids. After removal of 7 bases from V and 0 bases from J, the junction contained 4 bases not matched to a gene. The CDR3, as DNA: TGCAGCGGATGGACAGGGTTGAACACTGAAGCTTTCTTT. Amino acids: CSGWTGLNTEAFF.

The J gene is TRBJ1-6, the V gene TRBV19, with D possibly TRBD1 on 6 matching bases. Germline-derived CDR1 and CDR2 are LNHDA and SQIVND (reference sequence). The V end was cut by 7 bases, the J end by 10 bases, with 11 bases between. The CDR3 extends over 12 amino acids. The CDR3 DNA reads TGTGCCAGTAATAACAGGGTGTCACCCCTCCACTTT. Translation gives CASNNRVSPLHF. The variable domain in full, completed from reference TRBV19 and TRBJ1-6, reads DGGITQSPKYLFRKEGQNVTLSCEQNLNHDAMYWYRQDPGQGLRLIYYSQIVNDFQKGDIAEGYSVSREKKESFPLTVTSAQKNPTAFYLCASNNRVSPLHFGNGTRLTVT.

The chain carries TRBV6-5 and TRBJ1-5; the D gene is possibly TRBD1 (5 bases). Trimming pared 6 bases from V and 0 bases from J, leaving 12 bases between. The CDR3 spans 15 residues. Germline CDR1 and CDR2: MNHEY and SVGAGI. In DNA form, the CDR3 reads TGTGCCAGCAGCCGGGGGGACTATAGCAATCAGCCCCAGCATTTT. This gives the protein CASSRGDYSNQPQHF.

The V and J genes are TRBV23-1 and TRBJ2-7; possibly TRBD1 for D (8 bases). TRBV23-1 is known as an ORF, though its function is uncertain. The CDR3 sequence is 16 residues long. The V end was cut by 2 bases, the J end by 4 bases, with 18 bases between. Here the CDR3 DNA reads TGCGCCAGCAGTCAAAGAACAGGGGGGGGCCCTTACGAGCAGTACTTC. Encoded protein: CASSQRTGGGPYEQYF.

V gene TRBV5-4 combines with J gene TRBJ2-6; a weak D match, TRBD2 (6 bases). Trimming stripped 0 bases from V and 1 base from J, with 11 bases between. This CDR3 has 17 amino acids. Germline V gene lookup returns CDR1 SGHNT and CDR2 YYREEE (reference sequence). The CDR3 nucleotides are TGTGCCAGCAGCTTGGAGGGACGGGGGTCTGGGGCCAACGTCCTGACTTTC. Amino acids: CASSLEGRGSGANVLTF.

This sequence joins TRBV6-2 or TRBV6-3 and TRBJ2-7, with TRBD1 identical over 7 bases. V gave up 2 bases and J gave up 7 bases; unmatched junction bases: 11. The CDR3 contains 15 residues. Per germline, CDR1 MNHEY and CDR2 SVGEGT. CDR3 in amino acids: CASSYADRRLGEQYF. CDR3 sequence (DNA): TGTGCCAGCAGTTACGCGGACAGGAGGCTTGGTGAGCAGTACTTC.

This chain links TRBV7-2 with TRBJ1-3; D is unclear. V lost 1 base, J lost 0 bases, and 4 bases lay in between. The CDR3 length is 14 residues. From germline, CDR1 is SGHTA and CDR2 FQGNSA. The CDR3 DNA is TGTGCCAGCAGCTTAGACAGCTCTGGAAACACCATATATTTT. Translated: CASSLDSSGNTIYF.

The chain recombines TRBV6-5 with TRBJ1-1; D is ambiguous. The V and J ends lost 3 bases and 1 base respectively, with 6 bases between them. CDR1 MNHEY and CDR2 SVGAGI come from the germline V gene. The CDR3 has 13 amino acids. Written as DNA, the CDR3 is TGTGCCAGCAGTTATGGGCAGAACACTGAAGCTTTCTTT. Protein product: CASSYGQNTEAFF.

The J gene is TRBJ2-7, the V gene TRBV6-5; 10 bases line up with TRBD1. The junction had 7 bases not matched to a gene; V was cut back by 6 bases and J by 2 bases. The germline V gene encodes CDR1 MNHEY and CDR2 SVGAGI. This CDR3 has 15 residues. The CDR3 loop reads CASRETGGKTYEQYF. CDR3 sequence (DNA): TGTGCCAGCAGAGAGACAGGGGGCAAAACCTACGAGCAGTACTTC.

The V and J genes are TRBV7-2 and TRBJ2-5; TRBD2 aligns across 8 bases. J lost 4 bases, V lost 8 bases, and 9 bases had no gene match. The CDR3 is made up of 14 amino acids. Per germline, CDR1 SGHTA and CDR2 FQGNSA. CDR3 DNA: TGTGCCAGCTCCCCCGGGAGGGCCTTAGAGACCCAGTACTTC. Residues: CASSPGRALETQYF.

This clone was detected only a few times. V and J are TRBV6-5 and TRBJ2-2; D gene uncertain. Germline values: CDR1 MNHEY, CDR2 SVGAGI. Trimming took off 6 bases at V and 3 bases at J, with 14 bases between the two ends. The CDR3 contains 15 residues. The CDR3 sequence is CASRGSVAHTGELFF. CDR3 nucleotides: TGTGCCAGCAGGGGCTCAGTCGCCCACACCGGGGAGCTGTTTTTT.

This rearrangement joins TRBV15 to TRBJ2-1; 9 bases are shared with TRBD1. Looked up from germline, CDR1 is LNHNV and CDR2 is YYDKDF (reference sequence). With V trimmed by 2 bases and J by 4 bases, 6 bases remained unmatched. CDR3 length: 16 amino acids. CDR3 residues: CATSRPGTGQYNEQFF. In DNA form, the CDR3 reads TGTGCCACCAGCAGACCCGGGACAGGGCAGTACAATGAGCAGTTCTTC.

The V gene is TRBV6-5, the J gene TRBJ2-5; D is perhaps TRBD1 (5 bases). This CDR3 has 12 residues. V was cut by 6 bases and J by 7 bases, with 12 bases left in between. Per the germline V gene, CDR1 is MNHEY and CDR2 is SVGAGI. The CDR3, as DNA: TGTGCCAGCAGCCTACCTAGGGGGACCCAGTACTTC. Encoded protein: CASSLPRGTQYF.

This clone was recorded only once. The chain couples TRBV5-1 to TRBJ2-7, with 9 bases aligning to TRBD2. With 1 base clipped from V and 3 bases from J, the junction kept 5 bases outside the gene matches. Germline V lookup: CDR1 SGHRS, CDR2 YFSETQ. The CDR3 contains 15 residues. Here the CDR3 reads CASSLTGLAVYEQYF. CDR3 bases: TGCGCCAGCAGCTTGACGGGACTAGCAGTCTACGAGCAGTACTTC. Supplemented by reference TRBV5-1 and TRBJ2-7, the full variable domain reads KAGVTQTPRYLIKTRGQQVTLSCSPISGHRSVSWYQQTPGQGLQFLFEYFSETQRNKGNFPGRFSGRQFSNSRSEMNVSTLELGDSALYLCASSLTGLAVYEQYFGPGTRLTVT.

This clone appeared a single time. The genes are TRBV9 and TRBJ2-2, with 12 nucleotides matching TRBD2. The germline V gene has CDR1 SGDLS and CDR2 YYNGEE. This CDR3 has 15 amino acids. The junction had 3 bases not matched to a gene; V was cut back by 5 bases and J by 4 bases. The CDR3 here is CASRETSGGTGELFF. The CDR3 coding sequence is TGTGCCAGCAGGGAGACTAGCGGGGGCACCGGGGAGCTGTTTTTT.

This chain joins TRBV19 and TRBJ1-4; 12 positions agree with TRBD1. The V gene's germline CDR1 is LNHDA and CDR2 SQIVND (reference sequence). The CDR3 sequence is 18 residues long. V shed 4 bases, J shed 0 bases, and the junction held 6 bases outside the gene matches. The CDR3 spells CASSTGQGASATNEKLFF. As DNA, the CDR3 is TGTGCCAGTAGTACGGGACAGGGGGCGAGTGCAACTAATGAAAAACTGTTTTTT.

The V and J genes are TRBV7-2 and TRBJ2-7; 10 nucleotides match TRBD2. The V segment lost 3 bases and the J segment 7 bases; nucleotides outside the gene matches: 6. The germline V gene encodes CDR1 SGHTA and CDR2 FQGNSA. The CDR3 length is 14 residues. CDR3 sequence reads: CASSFSGRLGEQYF. The CDR3 bases are TGTGCCAGCAGCTTTAGCGGGAGGCTTGGGGAGCAGTACTTC.

The V and J genes are TRBV2 and TRBJ2-1, with 11 bases aligning to TRBD2. CDR3 length: 16 amino acids. Per germline, CDR1 SNHLY and CDR2 FYNNEI. V trimming: 6 bases; J trimming: 5 bases; junction bases outside the gene matches: 9. CDR3 nucleotides: TGTGCCAGCAGGATGCTAGCGGGAGGTACCAACAATGAGCAGTTCTTC. Encoded protein: CASRMLAGGTNNEQFF.

The J gene is TRBJ1-3, the V gene TRBV14; D is undetermined. Deletions cut 1 base from V and 0 bases from J, with 13 bases between. Per germline, CDR1 SGHDN and CDR2 FVKESK. This CDR3 region has 17 residues. The CDR3 spells CASSQVPRSSSGNTIYF. CDR3 bases: TGTGCCAGCAGCCAAGTCCCCCGATCGAGCTCTGGAAACACCATATATTTT.